This TCR beta chain was profiled in a study of cytomegalovirus exposure and HLA in healthy donors. Both 60 Vbeta primers and 13 Jbeta primers went into the PCR. The table came from immunoSEQ multiplex PCR; TCRdb's copy has only in-frame clones and leaves some out. The sample has 150,000 to 200,000 clones; 81% are singletons. CDR3 size: 13 residues. V lost 6 bases, J lost 6 bases, and 12 bases lay in between. The germline V gene encodes CDR1 LGHNT and CDR2 FRNRAP. The source material was PBMCs. The chain links TRBV12-5 to TRBJ2-1, with D maybe TRBD2 (6 bases). This TCR derives from a man aged 35 to 55 in good health and CMV-seropositive. The CDR3 nucleotides read TGTGCTAGTGGCCTCCGGGACTCCAATGAGCAGTTCTTC. The encoded protein is CASGLRDSNEQFF.